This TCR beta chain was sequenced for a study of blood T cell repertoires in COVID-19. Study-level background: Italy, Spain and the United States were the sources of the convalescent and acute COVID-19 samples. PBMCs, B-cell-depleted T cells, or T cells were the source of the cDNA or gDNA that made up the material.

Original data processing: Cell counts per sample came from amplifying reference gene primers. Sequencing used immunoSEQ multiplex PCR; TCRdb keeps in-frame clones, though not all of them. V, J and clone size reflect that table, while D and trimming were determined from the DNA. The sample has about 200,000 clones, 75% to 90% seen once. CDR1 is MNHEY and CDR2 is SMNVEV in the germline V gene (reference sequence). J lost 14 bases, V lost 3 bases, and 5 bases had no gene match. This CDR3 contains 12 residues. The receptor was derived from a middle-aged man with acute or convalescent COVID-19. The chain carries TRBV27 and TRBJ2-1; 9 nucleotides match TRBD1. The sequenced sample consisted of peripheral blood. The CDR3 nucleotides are TGTGCCAGCAGTTTCCTTCGACAGGGGGAGTTCTTC. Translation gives CASSFLRQGEFF.